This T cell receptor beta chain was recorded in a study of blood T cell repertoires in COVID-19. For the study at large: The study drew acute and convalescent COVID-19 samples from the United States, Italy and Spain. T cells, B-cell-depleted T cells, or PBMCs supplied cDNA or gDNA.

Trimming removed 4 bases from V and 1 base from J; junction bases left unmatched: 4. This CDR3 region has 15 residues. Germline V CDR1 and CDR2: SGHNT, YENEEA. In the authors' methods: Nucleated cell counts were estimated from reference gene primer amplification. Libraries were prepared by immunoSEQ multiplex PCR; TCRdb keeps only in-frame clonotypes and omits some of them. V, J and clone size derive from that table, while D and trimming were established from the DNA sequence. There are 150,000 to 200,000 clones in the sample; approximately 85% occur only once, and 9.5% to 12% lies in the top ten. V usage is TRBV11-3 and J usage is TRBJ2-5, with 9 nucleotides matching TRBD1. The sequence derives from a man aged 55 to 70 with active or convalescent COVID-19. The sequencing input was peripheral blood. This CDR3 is CASSSGQGRQETQYF. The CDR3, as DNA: TGTGCCAGCAGCTCCGGACAGGGGCGCCAAGAGACCCAGTACTTC.